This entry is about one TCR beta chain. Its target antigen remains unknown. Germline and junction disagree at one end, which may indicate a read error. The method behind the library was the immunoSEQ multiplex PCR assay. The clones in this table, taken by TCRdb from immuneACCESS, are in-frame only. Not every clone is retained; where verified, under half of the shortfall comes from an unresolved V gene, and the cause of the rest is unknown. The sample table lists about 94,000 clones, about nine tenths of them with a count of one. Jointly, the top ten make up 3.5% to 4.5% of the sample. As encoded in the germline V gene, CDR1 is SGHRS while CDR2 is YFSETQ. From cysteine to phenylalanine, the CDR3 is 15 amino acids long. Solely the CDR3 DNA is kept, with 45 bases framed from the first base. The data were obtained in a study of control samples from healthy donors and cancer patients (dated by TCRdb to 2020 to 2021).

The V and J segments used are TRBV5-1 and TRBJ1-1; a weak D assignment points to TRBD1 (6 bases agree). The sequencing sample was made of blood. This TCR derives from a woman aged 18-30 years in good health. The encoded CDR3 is CASRLGALSNTEAFF. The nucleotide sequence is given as TGCGCCAGCAGATTGGGGGCCCTCTCGAACACTGAAGCTTTCTTT.